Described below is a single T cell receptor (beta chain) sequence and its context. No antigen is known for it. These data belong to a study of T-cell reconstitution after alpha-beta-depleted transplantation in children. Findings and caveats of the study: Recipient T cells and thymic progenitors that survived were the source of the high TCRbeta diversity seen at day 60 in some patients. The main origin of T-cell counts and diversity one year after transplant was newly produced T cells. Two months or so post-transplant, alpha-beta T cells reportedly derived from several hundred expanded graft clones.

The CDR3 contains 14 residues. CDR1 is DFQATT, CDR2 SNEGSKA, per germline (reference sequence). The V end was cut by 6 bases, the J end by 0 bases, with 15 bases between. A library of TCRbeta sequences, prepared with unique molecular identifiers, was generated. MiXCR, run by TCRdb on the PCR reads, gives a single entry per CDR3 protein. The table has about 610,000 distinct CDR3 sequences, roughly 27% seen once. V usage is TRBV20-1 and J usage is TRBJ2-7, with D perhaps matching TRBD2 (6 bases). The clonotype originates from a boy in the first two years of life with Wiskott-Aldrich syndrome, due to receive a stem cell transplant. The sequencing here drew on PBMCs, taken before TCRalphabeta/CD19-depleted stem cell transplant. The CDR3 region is CSASQRALSYEQYF. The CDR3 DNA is TGCAGTGCATCCCAGCGGGCGCTCTCCTACGAGCAGTACTTC.